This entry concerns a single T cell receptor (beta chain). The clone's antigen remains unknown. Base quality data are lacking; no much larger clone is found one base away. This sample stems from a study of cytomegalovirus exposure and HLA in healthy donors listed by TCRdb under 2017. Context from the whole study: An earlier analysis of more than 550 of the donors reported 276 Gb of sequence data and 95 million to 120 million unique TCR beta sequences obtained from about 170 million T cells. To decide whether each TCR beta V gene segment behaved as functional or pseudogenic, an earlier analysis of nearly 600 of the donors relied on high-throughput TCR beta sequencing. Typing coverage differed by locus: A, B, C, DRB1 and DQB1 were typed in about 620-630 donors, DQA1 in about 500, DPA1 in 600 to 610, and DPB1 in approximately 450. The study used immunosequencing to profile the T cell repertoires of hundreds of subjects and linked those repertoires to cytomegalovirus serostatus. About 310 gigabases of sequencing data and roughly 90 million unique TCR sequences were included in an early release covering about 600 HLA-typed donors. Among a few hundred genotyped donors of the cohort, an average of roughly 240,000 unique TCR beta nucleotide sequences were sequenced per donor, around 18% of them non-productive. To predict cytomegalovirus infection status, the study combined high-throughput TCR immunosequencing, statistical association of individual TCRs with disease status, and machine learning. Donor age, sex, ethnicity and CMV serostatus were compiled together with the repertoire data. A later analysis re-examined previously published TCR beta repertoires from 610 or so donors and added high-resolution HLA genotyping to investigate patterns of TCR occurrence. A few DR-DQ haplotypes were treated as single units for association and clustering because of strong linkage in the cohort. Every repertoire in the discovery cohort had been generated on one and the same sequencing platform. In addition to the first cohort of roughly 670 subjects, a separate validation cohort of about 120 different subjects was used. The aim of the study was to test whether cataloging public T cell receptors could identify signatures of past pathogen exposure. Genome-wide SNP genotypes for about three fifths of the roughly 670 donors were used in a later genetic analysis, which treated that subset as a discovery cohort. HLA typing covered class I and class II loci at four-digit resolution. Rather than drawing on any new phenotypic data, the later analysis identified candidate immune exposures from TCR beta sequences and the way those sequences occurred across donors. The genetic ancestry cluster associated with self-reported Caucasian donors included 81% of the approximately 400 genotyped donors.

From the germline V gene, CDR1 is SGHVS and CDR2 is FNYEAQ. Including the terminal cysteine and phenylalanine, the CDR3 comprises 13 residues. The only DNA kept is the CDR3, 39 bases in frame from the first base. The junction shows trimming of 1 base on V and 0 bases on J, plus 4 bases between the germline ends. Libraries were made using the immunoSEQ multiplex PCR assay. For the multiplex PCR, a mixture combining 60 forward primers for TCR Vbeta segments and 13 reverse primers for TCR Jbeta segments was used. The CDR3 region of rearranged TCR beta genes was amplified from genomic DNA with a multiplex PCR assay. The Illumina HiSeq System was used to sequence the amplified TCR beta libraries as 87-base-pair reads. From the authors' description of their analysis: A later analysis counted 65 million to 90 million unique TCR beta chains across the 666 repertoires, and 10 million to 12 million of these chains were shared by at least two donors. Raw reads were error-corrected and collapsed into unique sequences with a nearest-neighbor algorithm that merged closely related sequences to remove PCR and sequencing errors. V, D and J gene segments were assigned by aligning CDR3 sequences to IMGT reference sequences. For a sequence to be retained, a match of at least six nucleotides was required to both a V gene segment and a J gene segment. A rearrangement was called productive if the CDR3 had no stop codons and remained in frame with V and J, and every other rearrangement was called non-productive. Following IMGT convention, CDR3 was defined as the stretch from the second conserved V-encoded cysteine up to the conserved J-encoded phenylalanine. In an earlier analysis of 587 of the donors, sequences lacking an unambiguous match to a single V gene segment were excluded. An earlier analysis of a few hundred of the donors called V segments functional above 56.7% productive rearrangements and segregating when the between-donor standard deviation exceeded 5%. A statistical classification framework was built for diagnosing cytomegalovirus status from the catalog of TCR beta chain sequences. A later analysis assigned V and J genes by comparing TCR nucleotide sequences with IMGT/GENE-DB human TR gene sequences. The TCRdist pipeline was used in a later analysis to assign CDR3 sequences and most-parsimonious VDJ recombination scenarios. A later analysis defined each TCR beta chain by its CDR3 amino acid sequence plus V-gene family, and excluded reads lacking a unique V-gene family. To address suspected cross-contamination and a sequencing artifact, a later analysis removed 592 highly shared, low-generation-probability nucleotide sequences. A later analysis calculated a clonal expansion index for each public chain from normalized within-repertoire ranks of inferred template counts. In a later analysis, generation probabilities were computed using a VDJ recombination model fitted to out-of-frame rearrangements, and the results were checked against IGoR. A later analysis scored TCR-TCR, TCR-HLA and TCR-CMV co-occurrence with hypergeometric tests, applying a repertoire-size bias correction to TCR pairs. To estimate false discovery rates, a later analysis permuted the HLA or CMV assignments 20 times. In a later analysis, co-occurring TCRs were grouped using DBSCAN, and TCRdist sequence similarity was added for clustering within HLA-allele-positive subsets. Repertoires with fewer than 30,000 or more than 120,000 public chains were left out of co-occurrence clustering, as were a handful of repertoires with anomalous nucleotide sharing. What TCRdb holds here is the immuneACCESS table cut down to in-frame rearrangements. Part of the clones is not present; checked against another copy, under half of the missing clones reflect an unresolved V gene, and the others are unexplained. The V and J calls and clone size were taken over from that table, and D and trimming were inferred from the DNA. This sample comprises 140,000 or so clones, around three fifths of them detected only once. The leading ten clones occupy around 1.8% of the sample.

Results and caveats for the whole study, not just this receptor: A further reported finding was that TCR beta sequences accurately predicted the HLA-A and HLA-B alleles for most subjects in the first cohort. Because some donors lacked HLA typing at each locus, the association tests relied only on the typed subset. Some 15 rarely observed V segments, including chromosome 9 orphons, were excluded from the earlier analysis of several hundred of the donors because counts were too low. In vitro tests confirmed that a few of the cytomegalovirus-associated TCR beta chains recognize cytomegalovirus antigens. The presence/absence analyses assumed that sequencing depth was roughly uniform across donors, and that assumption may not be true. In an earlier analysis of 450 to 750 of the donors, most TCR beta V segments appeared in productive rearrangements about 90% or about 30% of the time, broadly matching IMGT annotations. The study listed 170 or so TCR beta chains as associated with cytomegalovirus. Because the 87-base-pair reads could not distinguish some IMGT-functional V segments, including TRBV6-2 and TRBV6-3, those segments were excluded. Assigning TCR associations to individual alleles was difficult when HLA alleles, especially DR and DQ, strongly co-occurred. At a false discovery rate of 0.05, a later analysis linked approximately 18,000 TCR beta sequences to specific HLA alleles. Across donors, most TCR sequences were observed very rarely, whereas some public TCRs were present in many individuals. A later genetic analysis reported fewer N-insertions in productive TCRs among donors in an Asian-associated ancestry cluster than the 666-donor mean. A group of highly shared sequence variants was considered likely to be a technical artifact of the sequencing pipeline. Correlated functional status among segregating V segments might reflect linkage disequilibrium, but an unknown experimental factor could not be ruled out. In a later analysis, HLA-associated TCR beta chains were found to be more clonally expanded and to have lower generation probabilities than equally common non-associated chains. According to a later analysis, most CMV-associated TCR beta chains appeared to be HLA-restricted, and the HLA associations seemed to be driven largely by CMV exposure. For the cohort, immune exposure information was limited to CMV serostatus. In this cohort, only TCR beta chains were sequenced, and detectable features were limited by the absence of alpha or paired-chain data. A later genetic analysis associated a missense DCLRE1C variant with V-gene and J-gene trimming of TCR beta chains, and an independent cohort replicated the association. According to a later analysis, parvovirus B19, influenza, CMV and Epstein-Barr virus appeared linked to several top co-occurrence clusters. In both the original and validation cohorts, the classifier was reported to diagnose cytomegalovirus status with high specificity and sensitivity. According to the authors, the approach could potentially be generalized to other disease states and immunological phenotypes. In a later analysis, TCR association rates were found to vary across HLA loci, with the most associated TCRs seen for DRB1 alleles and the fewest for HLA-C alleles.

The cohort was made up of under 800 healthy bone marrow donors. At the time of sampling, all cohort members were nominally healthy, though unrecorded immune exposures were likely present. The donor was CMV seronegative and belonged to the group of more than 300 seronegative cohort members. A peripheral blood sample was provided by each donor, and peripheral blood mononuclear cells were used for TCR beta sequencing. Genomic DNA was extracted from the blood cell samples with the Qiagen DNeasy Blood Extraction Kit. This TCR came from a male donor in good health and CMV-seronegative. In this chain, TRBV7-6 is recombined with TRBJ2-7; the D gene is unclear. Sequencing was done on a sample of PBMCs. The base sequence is TGTGCCAGCAGCTTAGGAGTCTCCTACGAGCAGTACTTC. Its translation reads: CASSLGVSYEQYF.